A selection of T cell receptor beta chains follows, all from one sample in a study of blood T cell repertoires in COVID-19. Repertoires were generated with immunoSEQ multiplex PCR, while TCRdb's copy carries only in-frame clones and drops some. The data contain 95,000 to 100,000 clones, 80% to 90% of them seen just once; the ten biggest clones take up under 14%. Sequenced sample: peripheral blood. These receptors were obtained from a woman aged 25 to 39 with acute or convalescent COVID-19. The CDR3 runs from the conserved cysteine through the conserved F or W. Each record gives: clone size, D gene, J gene, V gene, CDR3 protein, CDR3 DNA. D genes are given only for firm matches. The listing skips clone size in some rows; elsewhere it reads once, few, many or a size class.

>.|TRBD1|TRBJ1-1|TRBV27
CASSPKSDREKINTEAFF
TGTGCCAGCAGTCCCAAGTCCGACAGGGAAAAAATTAACACTGAAGCTTTCTTT
>.|TRBD1|TRBJ1-5|TRBV12-5
CASGPSGTGLGQPQHF
TGTGCTAGTGGTCCCTCCGGGACAGGGTTAGGTCAGCCCCAGCATTTT
>.|.|TRBJ2-3|TRBV24-1
CATSAGETNTDTQYF
TGTGCCACCAGCGCAGGGGAAACGAACACAGATACGCAGTATTTT
>.|.|TRBJ2-7|TRBV5-1
CASSYGQPIYEQYF
TGCGCCAGCAGCTATGGGCAGCCAATCTACGAGCAGTACTTC
>.|.|TRBJ2-4|TRBV6-5
CASRGAAKNIQYF
TGTGCCAGCAGAGGGGCCGCCAAAAACATTCAGTACTTC
>.|.|TRBJ2-7|TRBV14
CASSPGDILYEQYF
TGTGCCAGCAGCCCCGGTGACATCTTATACGAGCAGTACTTC
>.|TRBD1|TRBJ2-2|TRBV11-2
CASSTIEVSDRGYTGELFF
TGTGCCAGCAGCACAATTGAGGTCTCGGACAGGGGGTACACCGGGGAGCTGTTTTTT
>.|.|TRBJ2-6|TRBV18
CASSPPSRQAGANVLTF
TGTGCCAGCTCACCTCCTAGCCGACAGGCTGGGGCCAACGTCCTGACTTTC
>.|.|TRBJ2-7|TRBV18
CASSLSLDYYEQYF
TGTGCCAGCTCACTAAGTTTGGACTACTACGAGCAGTACTTC
>few|.|TRBJ2-7|TRBV3-1/TRBV3-2
CASSHSGPYEQYF
TGTGCCAGCAGCCACAGCGGACCCTACGAGCAGTACTTC
>.|.|TRBJ2-1|TRBV6-5
CASTLSPSNEQFF
TGTGCCAGCACCCTATCTCCTTCCAATGAGCAGTTCTTC
>.|.|TRBJ2-3|TRBV28
CATSAGFSTDTQYF
TGTGCCACCTCGGCCGGGTTTAGCACAGATACGCAGTATTTT
>few|.|TRBJ2-3|TRBV18
CASSPPGSSTDTQYF
TGTGCCAGCTCACCACCCGGGTCCAGCACAGATACGCAGTATTTT
>.|TRBD1|TRBJ1-2|TRBV10-3
CAISEADRGQINYGYTF
TGTGCCATCAGTGAGGCGGACAGGGGGCAGATAAACTATGGCTACACCTTC
>.|TRBD2|TRBJ2-2|TRBV19
CASRRLAPEGTGELFF
TGTGCCAGTAGGAGACTAGCGCCCGAGGGTACCGGGGAGCTGTTTTTT
>.|.|TRBJ1-5|TRBV4-2
CASSQAGQGYSNQPQHF
TGTGCCAGCAGCCAAGCGGGTCAGGGTTATAGCAATCAGCCCCAGCATTTT
>.|TRBD2|TRBJ2-7|TRBV28
CASSFPGRGYEQYF
TGTGCCAGCAGTTTCCCTGGGAGGGGCTACGAGCAGTACTTC
>once|.|TRBJ1-2|TRBV5-1
CASSLASEGHDYTF
TGCGCCAGCAGCTTGGCCAGTGAGGGACATGACTACACCTTC
>.|.|TRBJ2-7|TRBV23-1
CASSQSREQYF
TGCGCCAGCAGTCAATCGAGGGAGCAGTACTTC
>.|.|TRBJ1-5|TRBV5-6
CASSLAQGRWGQPQHF
TGTGCCAGCAGCTTGGCGCAGGGCAGATGGGGTCAGCCCCAGCATTTT
>.|.|TRBJ1-2|TRBV7-9
CASSLRASTGYGYTF
TGTGCCAGCAGCCTCAGGGCCTCTACTGGCTATGGCTACACCTTC
>.|TRBD2|TRBJ2-3|TRBV5-6
CASSFSGGSYTQYF
TGTGCCAGCAGCTTTAGCGGGGGATCTTATACGCAGTATTTT
>.|.|TRBJ2-7|TRBV28
CASADPGAYEQYF
TGTGCCAGTGCGGATCCAGGGGCCTACGAGCAGTACTTC
>.|.|TRBJ2-3|TRBV7-3
CASSPASVPDTQYF
TGTGCCAGCAGCCCCGCGAGCGTACCAGATACGCAGTATTTT
>few|TRBD1|TRBJ2-2|TRBV12-5
CASGLRDSTLGELFF
TGTGCTAGTGGTTTGAGGGACAGCACACTCGGGGAGCTGTTTTTT
>few|.|TRBJ1-1|TRBV27
CASGIPGLEAFF
TGTGCCAGCGGAATTCCGGGACTTGAAGCTTTCTTT
>.|TRBD2|TRBJ2-7|TRBV7-9
CASSLARGGTGNEQYF
TGTGCCAGCAGCTTAGCCCGGGGGGGGACCGGGAACGAGCAGTACTTC
>.|.|TRBJ2-1|TRBV9
CASSGSLGGSYNEQFF
TGTGCCAGCAGCGGCAGTTTGGGGGGAAGCTACAATGAGCAGTTCTTC
>.|.|TRBJ1-6|TRBV4-2
CASSHLGGINSPLHF
TGTGCCAGCAGCCATTTGGGAGGAATTAATTCACCCCTCCACTTT
>.|TRBD1|TRBJ2-7|TRBV11-2
CASSASDRTAYEQYF
TGTGCCAGCAGCGCCTCGGACAGGACAGCCTACGAGCAGTACTTC
>.|.|TRBJ1-1|TRBV11-3
CASSLDGGKAFF
TGTGCCAGCAGCTTAGATGGGGGGAAGGCTTTCTTT
>.|TRBD1|TRBJ1-2|TRBV6-6
CASSWLDREVDGYTF
TGTGCCAGCAGTTGGCTCGACAGGGAAGTCGATGGCTACACCTTC
>.|TRBD2|TRBJ2-5|TRBV5-1
CASSTDLAGGDSQYF
TGCGCCAGCAGCACCGATCTAGCGGGGGGAGACTCCCAGTACTTC
>once|TRBD2|TRBJ2-2|TRBV30
CAWSTLSYRTSGGAPGELFF
TGTGCCTGGAGTACTTTATCCTACCGGACTAGCGGGGGGGCCCCCGGGGAGCTGTTTTTT
>.|TRBD1|TRBJ2-7|TRBV9
CASSSSRDSYEQYF
TGTGCCAGCAGCTCCTCCCGGGACAGCTACGAGCAGTACTTC
>.|.|TRBJ1-4|TRBV2
CASSPNLTGNEKLFF
TGTGCCAGCAGCCCGAACCTGACGGGGAATGAAAAACTGTTTTTT
>.|.|TRBJ2-1|TRBV5-1
CASSLRGDNEQFF
TGCGCCAGCAGCTTGAGGGGTGACAATGAGCAGTTCTTC
>.|.|TRBJ2-7|TRBV6-5
CASSFQREQYF
TGTGCCAGCAGTTTCCAGAGGGAGCAGTACTTC
>.|.|TRBJ2-7|TRBV12-3/TRBV12-4
CASSSAPGEQYF
TGTGCCAGCAGTTCTGCCCCGGGGGAGCAGTACTTC
>.|.|TRBJ1-5|TRBV27
CASSRGYSNQPQHF
TGTGCCAGCAGTCGAGGGTATAGCAATCAGCCCCAGCATTTT
>.|.|TRBJ1-4|TRBV7-9
CASSLVGLGEKLFF
TGTGCCAGCAGCTTAGTAGGACTTGGCGAAAAACTGTTTTTT
>few|TRBD1|TRBJ1-5|TRBV27
CASRQRQGDQPQHF
TGTGCCAGCAGGCAGAGACAGGGGGATCAGCCCCAGCATTTT
>once|.|TRBJ1-6|TRBV5-1
CASSPYGPGENSPLHF
TGCGCCAGCAGCCCCTATGGGCCTGGGGAGAATTCACCCCTCCACTTT
>.|.|TRBJ1-2|TRBV3-1/TRBV3-2
CASSQSRTPGGGYTF
TGTGCCAGCAGCCAATCCCGCACCCCGGGTGGTGGCTACACCTTC
>.|.|TRBJ2-3|TRBV29-1
CSVTGFTDTQYF
TGCAGCGTCACGGGGTTCACAGATACGCAGTATTTT
>.|.|TRBJ1-3|TRBV5-4
CASSSPANGNTIYF
TGTGCCAGCAGCTCGCCAGCGAACGGAAACACCATATATTTT
>.|.|TRBJ1-2|TRBV6-5
CASSLTGYGYTF
TGTGCCAGCAGTTTGACAGGCTATGGCTACACCTTC
>.|TRBD1|TRBJ1-1|TRBV13
CASSPTTGGPFTEAFF
TGTGCCAGCAGCCCGACGACAGGGGGCCCTTTCACTGAAGCTTTCTTT
>.|.|TRBJ1-1|TRBV19
CASSIFDYQTTEAFF
TGTGCCAGTAGTATATTCGACTATCAGACCACTGAAGCTTTCTTT
>few|.|TRBJ1-6|TRBV2
CASRAGEKPPLHF
TGTGCCAGCAGGGCCGGGGAGAAGCCACCCCTCCACTTT
>.|.|TRBJ2-7|TRBV12-3/TRBV12-4
CASSSVDEQYF
TGTGCCAGCAGTTCGGTGGACGAGCAGTACTTC
>few|TRBD1|TRBJ1-2|TRBV3-1/TRBV3-2
CASSQGQGVGYTF
TGTGCCAGCAGCCAGGGACAGGGAGTTGGCTACACCTTC
>once|.|TRBJ1-6|TRBV5-1
CASSLGHRIVSPLHF
TGCGCCAGCAGCTTGGGACACCGGATAGTTTCACCCCTCCACTTT
>.|TRBD1|TRBJ1-2|TRBV7-9
CASSVRDRGDYGYTF
TGTGCCAGCAGCGTCCGGGACAGGGGCGACTATGGCTACACCTTC
>.|TRBD1|TRBJ1-5|TRBV28
CASSADRGGNQPQHF
TGTGCCAGCAGTGCGGACAGGGGGGGCAATCAGCCCCAGCATTTT
>.|.|TRBJ1-3|TRBV5-6
CASSLEQAGNTIYF
TGTGCCAGCAGCTTGGAACAGGCCGGAAACACCATATATTTT